A single sample gave rise to the 14 T cell receptor beta chains below, sequenced in a study of early T cells in non-severe SARS-CoV-2 infection. TCRdb analysed the 5' RACE reads with MiXCR anew, one entry per CDR3 protein. The sample has around 76,000 distinct CDR3 sequences; 11% are singletons. Sequencing used whole blood. Source of these receptors: an adult who was a healthcare worker with PCR-confirmed SARS-CoV-2 infection or an uninfected control (not recorded which).

Ten or more counts support this clonotype. V usage is TRBV24-1 and J usage is TRBJ2-1; possibly TRBD2 for D (7 bases). The ends were cut back, 2 bases at V and 7 bases at J, with 17 bases in the middle. Germline CDR1 KGHDR, CDR2 SFDVKD. The CDR3 covers 16 residues. CDR3 region: CATSDSFAGASNEQFF. The DNA for the CDR3 is TGTGCCACCAGTGATTCCTTCGCGGGGGCCTCTAATGAGCAGTTCTTC.

This chain connects TRBV5-4 to TRBJ2-7; TRBD2 is a possible D gene (5 bases). Per germline, CDR1 SGHNT and CDR2 YYREEE (reference sequence). CDR3 size: 15 residues. V was cut by 0 bases and J by 3 bases, with 13 bases left in between. The CDR3 DNA reads as TGTGCCAGCAGCTTGGACCGAGGGTCCCTCTACGAGCAGTACTTC. Translating gives CASSLDRGSLYEQYF.

This clonotype was counted at least ten times. The V gene is TRBV19, the J gene TRBJ2-7, with 11 bases matching TRBD1. Germline V gives CDR1 LNHDA, CDR2 SQIVND (reference sequence). The CDR3 spans 16 residues. The ends lost 4 bases at V and 3 bases at J; junction bases unmatched: 8. DNA for the CDR3: TGTGCCAGTAGTAAATTCGGGACAGGGGGGTACTACGAGCAGTACTTC. Its protein is CASSKFGTGGYYEQYF.

At least ten counts were recorded for this clonotype. J is TRBJ2-1 and V is TRBV29-1, with TRBD1 matching 8 bases. Germline V lookup: CDR1 SQVTM, CDR2 ANQGSEA. Trimming at V came to 7 bases and at J to 6 bases, leaving 11 bases not matched to a gene. CDR3 length: 14 residues. CDR3 bases: TGCAGCGCCGAGGAGGACAGGGAGGCCAATGAGCAGTTCTTC. Translation gives CSAEEDREANEQFF.

A few counts support this clonotype. This chain joins TRBV7-9 and TRBJ2-1; 9 nucleotides match TRBD1. Germline lookup yields CDR1 SEHNR and CDR2 FQNEAQ (reference sequence). This CDR3 has 15 residues. With V trimmed by 4 bases and J by 3 bases, 4 bases remained unmatched. The CDR3 DNA reads TGTGCCAGCAGCTGGGACAGGGTAAACTACAATGAGCAGTTCTTC. Translated, it gives CASSWDRVNYNEQFF.

This clonotype appeared many times. The chain employs TRBV11-2 and TRBJ2-3, with 10 bases lining up with TRBD2. The CDR3 length is 16 residues. In germline, CDR1 is SGHAT, CDR2 FQNNGV. Trimming removed 1 base from V and 5 bases from J; junction bases left unmatched: 6. The CDR3 sequence: CASSLVPAGGLDTQYF. The CDR3 DNA sequence: TGTGCCAGCAGCTTAGTACCAGCGGGGGGGCTAGATACGCAGTATTTT.

This clonotype was found a few times. This chain links TRBV6-2 or TRBV6-3 with TRBJ2-5; D tentatively reads TRBD1 or TRBD2 (5 bases each). V lost 2 bases and J 2 bases, leaving 9 bases between the germline ends. Germline loops: CDR1 MNHEY, CDR2 SVGEGT. This CDR3 has 14 residues. The CDR3 nucleotides are TGTGCCAGCAGTTACGGGACGTCGCAAGAGACCCAGTACTTC. Amino acids: CASSYGTSQETQYF.

Worth noting for this clonotype: A much larger clone differs from this one at a single base, so this may be a read error. The V and J genes are TRBV11-3 and TRBJ2-1; D not certain. This CDR3 has 15 amino acids. Looked up from germline, CDR1 is SGHNT and CDR2 is YENEEA. CDR3 sequence reads: CTSSPGFATYNEQFF. The CDR3 nucleotides are TGTACCAGCAGCCCAGGCTTCGCTACCTACAATGAGCAGTTCTTC.

The chain is built from TRBV10-1 and TRBJ1-1; D is possibly TRBD1 (6 bases). V was shortened by 5 bases and J by 1 base, with 11 bases between the two germline ends. The CDR3 totals 14 residues. Germline assignment: CDR1 WNHNN and CDR2 SYGVQD (reference sequence). The CDR3 DNA sequence: TGCGCCAGCAGTAAGGGGGAACCGAACACTGAAGCTTTCTTT. Protein sequence: CASSKGEPNTEAFF.

The V call is TRBV2, the J call TRBJ2-3; possibly TRBD1 for D (6 bases). This CDR3 is built from 15 residues. Germline V CDR1 and CDR2: SNHLY, FYNNEI. The V gene lost 5 bases and the J gene lost 1 base, with 13 bases spanning the gap. The CDR3 is CASSWMGARTDTQYF. The CDR3 DNA is TGTGCCAGCAGTTGGATGGGGGCGCGCACAGATACGCAGTATTTT.

A remark on this clonotype: A junction boundary mismatches the germline segment, possibly from a read error. The chain employs TRBV12-3 or TRBV12-4 and TRBJ1-5; unclear D gene. The CDR3 covers 14 residues. The CDR3 sequence is CASGLGQASQPQHF. CDR3 DNA sequence: TGTGCCAGCGGTTTAGGGCAGGCTAGTCAGCCCCAGCATTTT.

This clonotype turned up a few times. This rearrangement joins TRBV7-2 to TRBJ1-1, with D perhaps matching TRBD1 (5 bases). This CDR3 contains 15 residues. V lost 1 base, J lost 1 base, and 10 bases lay in between. CDR1 is SGHTA, CDR2 FQGNSA, per germline. The CDR3, as DNA: TGTGCCAGCAGCTTAGTCCACGGGGGGAACACTGAAGCTTTCTTT. This sequence encodes CASSLVHGGNTEAFF.

This clonotype was seen a handful of times. The chain couples TRBV19 to TRBJ1-4, with TRBD1 as a possible D gene (5 bases). The CDR3 runs to 14 residues. Trimming pared 7 bases from V and 5 bases from J, leaving 14 bases between. Germline V gives CDR1 LNHDA, CDR2 SQIVND (reference sequence). CDR3 DNA: TGTGCCAGTACCCTCGGGGGGGTAAATGAAAAACTGTTTTTT. Its translation is CASTLGGVNEKLFF.

The V call is TRBV4-2, the J call TRBJ2-2; 7 bases agree with TRBD2. V gave up 0 bases and J gave up 3 bases; unmatched junction bases: 13. This CDR3 is built from 19 residues. The germline V gene encodes CDR1 LGHNA and CDR2 YNFKEQ. The CDR3 spells CASSQDLILRGDDTGELFF. In DNA, the CDR3 is TGTGCCAGCAGCCAAGATCTAATCCTCCGGGGGGATGACACCGGGGAGCTGTTTTTT.